One sample yielded the 24 T cell receptor beta chains listed below, sequenced in a study of CXCR3-negative and CXCR3-positive naive CD8 T cells. Study-wide findings and caveats: Against CXCR3-negative naive cells, CXCR3-positive naive cells showed more hydrophobic TRB CDR3s.

The authors prepared UMI-labeled TRB cDNA libraries by 5' RACE. TCRdb reworked the 5' RACE reads into one entry per CDR3 protein, no DNA. The listing contains about 110,000 distinct CDR3 sequences. No antigen has been assigned to these receptors. The sequencing sample was made of naive CXCR3+ CD8+ T cells from blood. Subset described: CD45RO-CCR7+CD27+CD95- naive CD8+ T cells expressing CXCR3 (TNR3+). The receptor source for this set is a human donor in good health. Some clones in this sample may be carry-over from other donors' samples.

V usage is TRBV7-3 and J usage is TRBJ2-1; lacking DNA, the TRBD1 call made by TCRdb goes unchecked. The germline V gene encodes CDR1 SGHTA and CDR2 FQGTGA. This CDR3 is 13 amino acids long. The chain's CDR3 is CASSPVAGGEQFF.

The genes are TRBV4-1 and TRBJ2-7. Germline values: CDR1 MGHRA, CDR2 YSYEKL. The CDR3 is made up of 13 amino acids. The CDR3 region is CTSSPGAFYEQYF.

The chain is built from TRBV9 and TRBJ2-1; the D gene TCRdb calls, TRBD2, cannot be checked with no DNA. CDR3 length equals 15 residues. The V gene's germline CDR1 is SGDLS and CDR2 YYNGEE. The CDR3 is CASSPGTDSYNEQFF.

The chain links TRBV29-1 to TRBJ2-1. Germline CDR1 reads SQVTM; CDR2 reads ANQGSEA. This CDR3 is 13 amino acids long. The CDR3 sequence is CSVRLSENNEQFF.

The chain uses TRBV6-2 or TRBV6-3 and TRBJ2-7; TCRdb calls TRBD1, which cannot be checked without DNA. Germline CDR1 and CDR2: MNHEY and SVGEGT. The CDR3 has 17 amino acids. CDR3 residues: CASSFDRDRGSLYEQYF.

The chain couples TRBV29-1 to TRBJ2-7; lacking DNA, the TRBD1 call made by TCRdb goes unchecked. There are 13 residues in the CDR3. CDR1 is SQVTM, CDR2 ANQGSEA, per germline. The CDR3 is CSARDRGVHEQYF.

This sequence joins TRBV3-1 and TRBJ2-6; TCRdb's D call of TRBD2 is untestable without DNA. Per germline, CDR1 LGHDT and CDR2 YNNKEL (reference sequence). The length of the CDR3 is 15 residues. CDR3 region: CAASDSHSGANVLTF. Complete variable domain (other parts from reference TRBV3-1 and TRBJ2-6): DTAVSQTPKYLVTQMGNDKSIKCEQNLGHDTMYWYKQDSKKFLKIMFSYNNKELIINETVPNRFSPKSPDKAHLNLHINSLELGDSAVYFCAASDSHSGANVLTFGAGSRLTVL.

V usage is TRBV15 and J usage is TRBJ2-1. Germline CDR1 LNHNV, CDR2 YYDKDF (reference sequence). The CDR3 consists of 13 residues. The CDR3 spells CATSRIIGNEQFF. Together with reference TRBV15 and TRBJ2-1, the CDR3 gives the full variable domain: DAMVIQNPRYQVTQFGKPVTLSCSQTLNHNVMYWYQQKSSQAPKLLFHYYDKDFNNEADTPDNFQSRRPNTSFCFLDIRSPGLGDTAMYLCATSRIIGNEQFFGPGTRLTVL.

The V and J genes are TRBV12-3 or TRBV12-4 and TRBJ2-6; TCRdb's assignment of TRBD1 cannot be checked, as there is no DNA. The CDR3 runs to 18 residues. CDR3 region: CASTEPDRESSGANVLTF.

The chain recombines TRBV13 with TRBJ1-5. The germline V gene encodes CDR1 PRHDT and CDR2 FYEKMQ (reference sequence). The CDR3 sequence is 13 residues long. The CDR3 here is CASSFRGNQPQHF.

The J gene is TRBJ2-1, the V gene TRBV7-9. Germline V CDR1 and CDR2: SEHNR, FQNEAQ (reference sequence). The CDR3 is 15 residues long. The CDR3 protein is CASSFGEDGYNEQFF.

V and J are TRBV29-1 and TRBJ1-2; there is no DNA to check the TCRdb D call of TRBD1. This CDR3 has 13 residues. From germline, CDR1 is SQVTM and CDR2 ANQGSEA. The CDR3 sequence: CSVPGTGDLGYTF. Full variable domain (remainder filled in from reference TRBV29-1 and TRBJ1-2): SAVISQKPSRDICQRGTSLTIQCQVDSQVTMMFWYRQQPGQSLTLIATANQGSEATYESGFVIDKFPISRPNLTFSTLTVSNMSPEDSSIYLCSVPGTGDLGYTFGSGTRLTVV.

The chain has TRBV4-1 and TRBJ2-1. CDR1 and CDR2 (germline): MGHRA, YSYEKL. The CDR3 has 13 residues. CDR3 loop: CASSQGPYNEQFF.

CDR3 loop: CASSDGQGNNQPQHF. The chain recombines TRBV25-1 with TRBJ1-5; no DNA is available, so the TRBD1 call from TCRdb remains unchecked. The CDR3 length is 15 residues. Per germline, CDR1 MGHDK and CDR2 SYGVNS.

The gene calls are TRBV10-2 and TRBJ2-1; the TCRdb call, TRBD1, lacks DNA for checking. Germline V gives CDR1 WSHSY, CDR2 SAAADI. There are 15 residues in the CDR3. The CDR3 protein is CASSETGTATNEQFF.

The chain employs TRBV28 and TRBJ2-2; TCRdb's D gene call, TRBD1, goes unchecked for lack of DNA. This CDR3 comprises 14 residues. Germline lookup yields CDR1 MDHEN and CDR2 SYDVKM. CDR3 sequence: CASRIGVNTGELFF. Together with reference TRBV28 and TRBJ2-2, the CDR3 gives the full variable domain: DVKVTQSSRYLVKRTGEKVFLECVQDMDHENMFWYRQDPGLGLRLIYFSYDVKMKEKGDIPEGYSVSREKKERFSLILESASTNQTSMYLCASRIGVNTGELFFGEGSRLTVL.

CDR3 in amino acids: CASNPGTGDHGYGYTF. V is TRBV5-1 and J is TRBJ1-2; TCRdb's D gene call, TRBD1, goes unchecked for lack of DNA. The CDR3 contains 16 residues. The V gene's germline CDR1 is SGHRS and CDR2 YFSETQ.

V and J are TRBV23-1 and TRBJ2-6; the D gene TCRdb calls, TRBD1, cannot be checked with no DNA. TRBV23-1 is labeled an ORF, and its function is uncertain. The CDR3 is made up of 17 amino acids. The CDR3 region is CASSLAHVVSGANVLTF.

The rearrangement joins TRBV7-9 to TRBJ2-7; without DNA, the TCRdb call of TRBD1 cannot be checked. Per the germline V gene, CDR1 is SEHNR and CDR2 is FQNEAQ (reference sequence). The CDR3 is 16 residues long. The CDR3: CASSPGQGGLMHEQYF.

The genes are TRBV7-2 and TRBJ2-7; there is no DNA to check the TCRdb D call of TRBD1. The CDR3 totals 13 residues. The germline V gene has CDR1 SGHTA and CDR2 FQGNSA. This CDR3 is CASSRPGTGEQYF.

J is TRBJ1-1 and V is TRBV5-5; TCRdb proposes TRBD1, but this gene call is untestable without DNA. The CDR3 extends over 17 amino acids. The V gene's germline CDR1 is SGHKS and CDR2 YYEKEE (reference sequence). CDR3 loop: CASSPGQTLKVRTEAFF.

The V and J genes are TRBV3-1 and TRBJ1-4. Germline CDR1 and CDR2: LGHDT and YNNKEL (reference sequence). The CDR3 has 15 residues. The CDR3 protein is CASSQVLTIGEKLFF.

The chain combines TRBV4-3 with TRBJ1-2. Germline CDR1 reads LGHNA; CDR2 reads YSLEER. CDR3 length: 14 residues. Here the CDR3 reads CASSSTGAYYGYTF.

The V and J genes are TRBV7-8 and TRBJ2-2; absent DNA, TCRdb's TRBD1 call cannot be checked. Germline V lookup: CDR1 SGHVS, CDR2 FQNEAQ. CDR3 length: 16 amino acids. CDR3 residues: CASSFRDREFPGELFF.